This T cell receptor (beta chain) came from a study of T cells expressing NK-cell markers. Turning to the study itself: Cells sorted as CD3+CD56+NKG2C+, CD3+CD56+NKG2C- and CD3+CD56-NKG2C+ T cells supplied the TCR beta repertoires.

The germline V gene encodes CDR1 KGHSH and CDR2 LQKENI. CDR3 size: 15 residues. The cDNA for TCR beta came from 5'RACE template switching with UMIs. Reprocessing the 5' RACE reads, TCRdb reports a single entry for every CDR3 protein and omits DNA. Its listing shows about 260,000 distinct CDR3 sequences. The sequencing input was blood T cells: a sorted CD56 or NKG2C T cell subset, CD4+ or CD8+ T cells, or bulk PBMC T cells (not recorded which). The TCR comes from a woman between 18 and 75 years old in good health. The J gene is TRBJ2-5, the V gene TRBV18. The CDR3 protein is CASSPKFGSQETQYF.